This T cell receptor beta chain stems from a study of T cell responses to AZD1222 COVID-19 vaccine. The data were produced by immunoSEQ multiplex PCR, yet TCRdb's version contains in-frame clones alone and is incomplete. The table includes about 140,000 clones, more than 85% detected once. General study findings and limits: Dominant at 160-218 and 743-854, vaccine-associated CD4 TCRs also spanned spike. Unmutated variant regions reportedly attract nearly half of all spike-specific TCRs. Two AZD1222 doses significantly raised spike-specific TCR breadth and depth over controls. Donors were mostly white British, more females; clonal diversity possibly underestimated.

For this clone: Its antigen is still unknown.

V shed 3 bases and J shed 4 bases, with 14 bases lying between them. The germline V gene encodes CDR1 SGHRS and CDR2 YFSETQ. The CDR3 sequence is 15 residues long. The sequence was obtained from an adult in good health. This chain joins TRBV5-1 and TRBJ1-3; no reliable D call. The specimen comprised peripheral blood, sampled on day 0 of AZD1222 vaccination. This CDR3 is CASSYGPSGGNTIYF. The CDR3 DNA is TGCGCCAGCAGCTACGGGCCGAGTGGAGGAAACACCATATATTTT.